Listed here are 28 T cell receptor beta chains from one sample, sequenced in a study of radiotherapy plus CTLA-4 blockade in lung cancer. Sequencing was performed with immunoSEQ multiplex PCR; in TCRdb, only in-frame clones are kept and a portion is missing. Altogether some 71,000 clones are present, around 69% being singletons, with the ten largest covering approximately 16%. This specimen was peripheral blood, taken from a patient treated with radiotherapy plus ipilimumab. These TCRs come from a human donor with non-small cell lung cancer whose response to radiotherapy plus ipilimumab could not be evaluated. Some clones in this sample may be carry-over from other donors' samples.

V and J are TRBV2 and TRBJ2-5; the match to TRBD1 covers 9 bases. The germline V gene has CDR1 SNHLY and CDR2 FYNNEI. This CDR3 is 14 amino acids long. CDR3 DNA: TGTGCTGGAGGGCGGGACAGGGCTTCGGAGACCCAGTACTTC. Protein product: CAGGRDRASETQYF.

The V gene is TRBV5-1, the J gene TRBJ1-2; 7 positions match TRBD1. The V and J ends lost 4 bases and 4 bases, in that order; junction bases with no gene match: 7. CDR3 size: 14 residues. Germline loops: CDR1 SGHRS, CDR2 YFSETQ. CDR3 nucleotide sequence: TGCGCCAGCAGCCCCGAGACAGGGTCCTATGGCTACACCTTC. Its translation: CASSPETGSYGYTF.

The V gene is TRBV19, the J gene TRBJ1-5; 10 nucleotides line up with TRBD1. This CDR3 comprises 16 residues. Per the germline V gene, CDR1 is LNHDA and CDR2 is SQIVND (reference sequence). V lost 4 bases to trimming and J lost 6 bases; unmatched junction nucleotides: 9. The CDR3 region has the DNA TGTGCCAGTAGTACCCGACAGGGGGCCTCGTCTCAGCCCCAGCATTTT. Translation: CASSTRQGASSQPQHF.

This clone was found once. The CDR3 here is CASSLAGSGPYEQYF. CDR3 DNA: TGTGCCAGCAGCTTAGCGGGTAGCGGGCCTTACGAGCAGTACTTC. The chain has TRBV7-2 and TRBJ2-7; 7 bases agree with TRBD2. This CDR3 is 15 amino acids long. The germline CDR1 and CDR2 sequences are SGHTA and FQGNSA. After removal of 0 bases from V and 4 bases from J, the junction contained 6 bases not matched to a gene. The whole variable domain, filled in from reference TRBV7-2 and TRBJ2-7, reads GAGVSQSPSNKVTEKGKDVELRCDPISGHTALYWYRQSLGQGLEFLIYFQGNSAPDKSGLPSDRFSAERTGGSVSTLTIQRTQQEDSAVYLCASSLAGSGPYEQYFGPGTRLTVT.

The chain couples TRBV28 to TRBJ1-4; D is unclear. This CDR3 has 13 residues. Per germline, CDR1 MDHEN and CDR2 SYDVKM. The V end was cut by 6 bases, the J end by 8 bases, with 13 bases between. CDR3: CASRGPGGEKLFF. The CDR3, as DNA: TGTGCCAGCAGAGGGCCTGGAGGGGAAAAACTGTTTTTT.

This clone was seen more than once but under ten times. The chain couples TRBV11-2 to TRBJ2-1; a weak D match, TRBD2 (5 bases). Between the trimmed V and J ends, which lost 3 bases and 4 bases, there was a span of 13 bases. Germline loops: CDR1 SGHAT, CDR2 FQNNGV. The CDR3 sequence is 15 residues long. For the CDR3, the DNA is TGTGCCAGCAGCTTTGGGAGCGGAGTATACAATGAGCAGTTCTTC. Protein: CASSFGSGVYNEQFF.

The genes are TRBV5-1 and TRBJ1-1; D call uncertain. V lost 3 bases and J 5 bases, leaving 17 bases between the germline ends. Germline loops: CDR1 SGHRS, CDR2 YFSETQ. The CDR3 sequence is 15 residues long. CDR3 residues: CASSSTHRESTEAFF. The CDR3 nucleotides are TGCGCCAGCAGCTCAACGCACCGAGAGTCGACTGAAGCTTTCTTT. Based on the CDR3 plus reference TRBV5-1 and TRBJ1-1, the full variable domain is KAGVTQTPRYLIKTRGQQVTLSCSPISGHRSVSWYQQTPGQGLQFLFEYFSETQRNKGNFPGRFSGRQFSNSRSEMNVSTLELGDSALYLCASSSTHRESTEAFFGQGTRLTVV.

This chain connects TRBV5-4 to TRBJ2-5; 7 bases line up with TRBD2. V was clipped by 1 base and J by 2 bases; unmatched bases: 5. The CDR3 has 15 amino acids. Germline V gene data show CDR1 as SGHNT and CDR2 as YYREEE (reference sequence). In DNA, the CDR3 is TGTGCCAGCAGCTTGTCGGGAGGACGGCAAGAGACCCAGTACTTC. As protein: CASSLSGGRQETQYF.

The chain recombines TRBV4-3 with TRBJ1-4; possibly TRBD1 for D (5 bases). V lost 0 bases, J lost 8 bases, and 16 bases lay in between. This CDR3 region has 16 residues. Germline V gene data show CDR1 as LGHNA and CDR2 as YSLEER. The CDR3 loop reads CASSQDRGDGREKLFF. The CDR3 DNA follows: TGCGCCAGCAGCCAAGACCGGGGGGACGGTAGGGAAAAACTGTTTTTT.

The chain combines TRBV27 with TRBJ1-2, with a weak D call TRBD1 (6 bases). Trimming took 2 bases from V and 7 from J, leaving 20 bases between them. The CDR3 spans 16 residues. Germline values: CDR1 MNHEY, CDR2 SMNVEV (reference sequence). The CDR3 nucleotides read TGTGCCAGCAGTTTAGCCCGACAGGTCCTCCCTTTTGGCTACACCTTC. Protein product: CASSLARQVLPFGYTF.

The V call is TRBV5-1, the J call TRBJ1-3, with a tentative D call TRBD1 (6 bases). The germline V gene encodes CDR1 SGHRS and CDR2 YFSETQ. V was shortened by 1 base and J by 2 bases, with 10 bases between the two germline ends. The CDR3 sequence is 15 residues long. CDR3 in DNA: TGCGCCAGCAGCTTGTCCGGGACAACTGGAAACACCATATATTTT. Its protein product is CASSLSGTTGNTIYF.

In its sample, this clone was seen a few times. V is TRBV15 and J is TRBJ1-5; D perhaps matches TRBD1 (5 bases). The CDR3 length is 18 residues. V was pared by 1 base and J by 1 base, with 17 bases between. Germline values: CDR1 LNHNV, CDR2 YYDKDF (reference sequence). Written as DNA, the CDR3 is TGTGCCACCAGCAGAGGAAGCGGGGCAGTGCGCAGCAATCAGCCCCAGCATTTT. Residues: CATSRGSGAVRSNQPQHF.

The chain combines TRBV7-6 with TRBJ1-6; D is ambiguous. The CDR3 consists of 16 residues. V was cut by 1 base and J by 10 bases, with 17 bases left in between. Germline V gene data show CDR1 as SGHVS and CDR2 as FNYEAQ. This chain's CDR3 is CASSLGAGGIESPLHF. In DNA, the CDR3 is TGTGCCAGCAGCTTAGGTGCAGGAGGAATAGAATCACCCCTCCACTTT.

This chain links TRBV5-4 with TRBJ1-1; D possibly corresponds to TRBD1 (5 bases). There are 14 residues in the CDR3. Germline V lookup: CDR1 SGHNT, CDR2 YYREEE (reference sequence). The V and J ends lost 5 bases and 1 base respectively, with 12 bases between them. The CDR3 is CASSLRGGNTEAFF. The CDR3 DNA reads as TGTGCCAGCAGTTTGAGGGGTGGGAACACTGAAGCTTTCTTT.

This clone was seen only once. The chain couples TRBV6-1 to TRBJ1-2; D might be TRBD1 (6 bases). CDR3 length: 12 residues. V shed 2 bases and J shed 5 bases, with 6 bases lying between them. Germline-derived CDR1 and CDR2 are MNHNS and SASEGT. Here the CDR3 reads CASSERGYGYTF. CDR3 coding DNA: TGTGCCAGCAGTGAAAGGGGGTATGGCTACACCTTC.

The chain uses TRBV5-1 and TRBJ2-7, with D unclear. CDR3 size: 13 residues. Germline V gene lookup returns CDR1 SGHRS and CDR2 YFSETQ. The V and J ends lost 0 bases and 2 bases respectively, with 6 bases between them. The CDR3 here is CASSLAETYEQYF. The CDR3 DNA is TGCGCCAGCAGCTTGGCCGAGACCTACGAGCAGTACTTC. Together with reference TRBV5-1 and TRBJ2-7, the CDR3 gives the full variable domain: KAGVTQTPRYLIKTRGQQVTLSCSPISGHRSVSWYQQTPGQGLQFLFEYFSETQRNKGNFPGRFSGRQFSNSRSEMNVSTLELGDSALYLCASSLAETYEQYFGPGTRLTVT.

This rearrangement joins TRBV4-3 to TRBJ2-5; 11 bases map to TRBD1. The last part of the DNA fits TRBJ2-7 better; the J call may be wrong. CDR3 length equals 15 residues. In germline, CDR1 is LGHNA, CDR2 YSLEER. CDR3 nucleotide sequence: TGCGCCAGCAGCCAGGTCGGACAGGGGGCCGCCGAGCAGTACTTC. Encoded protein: CASSQVGQGAAEQYF.

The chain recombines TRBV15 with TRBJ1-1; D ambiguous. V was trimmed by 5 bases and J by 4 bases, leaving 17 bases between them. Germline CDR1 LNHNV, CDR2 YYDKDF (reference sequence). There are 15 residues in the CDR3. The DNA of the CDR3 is TGTGCCACCAGCTCTACGCTTGGAGTGGGCACTGAAGCTTTCTTT. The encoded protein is CATSSTLGVGTEAFF. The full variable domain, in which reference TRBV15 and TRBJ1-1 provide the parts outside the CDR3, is DAMVIQNPRYQVTQFGKPVTLSCSQTLNHNVMYWYQQKSSQAPKLLFHYYDKDFNNEADTPDNFQSRRPNTSFCFLDIRSPGLGDTAMYLCATSSTLGVGTEAFFGQGTRLTVV.

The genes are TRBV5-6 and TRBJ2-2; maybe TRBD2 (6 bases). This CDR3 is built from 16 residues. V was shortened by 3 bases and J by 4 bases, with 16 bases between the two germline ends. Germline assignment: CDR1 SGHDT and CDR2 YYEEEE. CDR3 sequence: CASSSGGSWGTGELFF. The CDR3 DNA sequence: TGTGCCAGCAGCTCTGGGGGGTCCTGGGGCACCGGGGAGCTGTTTTTT.

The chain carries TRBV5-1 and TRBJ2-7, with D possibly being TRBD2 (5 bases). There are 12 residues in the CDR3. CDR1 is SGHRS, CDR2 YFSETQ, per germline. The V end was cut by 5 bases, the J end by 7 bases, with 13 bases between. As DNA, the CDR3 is TGCGCCAGCAGTGTCGCGGGTCGGGAGCAGTACTTC. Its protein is CASSVAGREQYF.

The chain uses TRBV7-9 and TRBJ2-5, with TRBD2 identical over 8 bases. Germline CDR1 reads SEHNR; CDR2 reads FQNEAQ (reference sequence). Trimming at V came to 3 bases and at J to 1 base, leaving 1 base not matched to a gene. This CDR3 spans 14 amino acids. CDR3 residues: CASSLLAGQETQYF. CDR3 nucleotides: TGTGCCAGCAGCTTGCTAGCGGGCCAAGAGACCCAGTACTTC.

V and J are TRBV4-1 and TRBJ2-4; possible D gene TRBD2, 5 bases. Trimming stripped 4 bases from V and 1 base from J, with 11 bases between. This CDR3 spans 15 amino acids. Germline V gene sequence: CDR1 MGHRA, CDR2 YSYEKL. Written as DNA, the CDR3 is TGCGCCAGCAGCCCTCAGGACTTGGCCAAAAACATTCAGTACTTC. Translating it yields CASSPQDLAKNIQYF.

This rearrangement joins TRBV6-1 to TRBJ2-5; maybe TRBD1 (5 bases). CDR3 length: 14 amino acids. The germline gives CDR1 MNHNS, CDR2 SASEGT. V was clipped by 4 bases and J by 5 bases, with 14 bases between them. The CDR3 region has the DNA TGTGCCAGCAGTGCACAGGTTGTTTCCGAGACCCAGTACTTC. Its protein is CASSAQVVSETQYF.

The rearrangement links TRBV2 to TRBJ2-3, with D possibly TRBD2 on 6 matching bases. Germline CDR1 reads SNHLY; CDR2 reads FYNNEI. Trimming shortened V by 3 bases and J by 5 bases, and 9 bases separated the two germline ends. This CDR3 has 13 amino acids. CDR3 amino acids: CASSDGGLDTQYF. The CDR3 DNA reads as TGTGCCAGCAGTGACGGGGGTTTAGATACGCAGTATTTT.

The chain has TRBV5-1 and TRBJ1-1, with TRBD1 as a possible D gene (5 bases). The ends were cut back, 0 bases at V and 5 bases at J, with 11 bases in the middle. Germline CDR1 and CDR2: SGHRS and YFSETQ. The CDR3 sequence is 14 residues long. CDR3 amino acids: CASSLASGITEAFF. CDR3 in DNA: TGCGCCAGCAGCTTGGCGTCAGGGATTACTGAAGCTTTCTTT.

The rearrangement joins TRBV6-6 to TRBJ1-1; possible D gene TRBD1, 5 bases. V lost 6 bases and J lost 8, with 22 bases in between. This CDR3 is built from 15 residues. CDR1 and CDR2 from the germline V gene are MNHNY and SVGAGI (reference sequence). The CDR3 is CASSHQGPSLSEAFF. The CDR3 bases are TGTGCCAGCAGCCACCAGGGTCCGAGCCTTTCCGAAGCTTTCTTT.

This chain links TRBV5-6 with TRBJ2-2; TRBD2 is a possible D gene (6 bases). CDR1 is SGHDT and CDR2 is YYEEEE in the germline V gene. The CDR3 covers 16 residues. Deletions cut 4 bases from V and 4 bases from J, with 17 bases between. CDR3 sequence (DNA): TGTGCCAGCAGCCCTCGCGGGACGCGCGTCACCGGGGAGCTGTTTTTT. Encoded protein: CASSPRGTRVTGELFF.

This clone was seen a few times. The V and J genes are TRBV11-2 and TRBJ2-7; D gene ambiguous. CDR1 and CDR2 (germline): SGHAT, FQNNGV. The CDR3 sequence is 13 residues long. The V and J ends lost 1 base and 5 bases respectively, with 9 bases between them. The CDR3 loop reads CASSLGWADEQYF. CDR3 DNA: TGTGCCAGCAGCTTAGGATGGGCAGACGAGCAGTACTTC.